This TCR beta chain stems from a study of CD8 T cells in ankylosing spondylitis. CDR3 size: 16 residues. Germline values: CDR1 KGHDR, CDR2 SFDVKD. V was clipped by 1 base and J by 1 base, with 10 bases between them. TCR beta libraries were made by quantitative 5'-RACE with molecular barcodes. Each CDR3 protein is one row after TCRdb ran MiXCR on the 5' RACE reads. This sample carries about 540,000 distinct CDR3 sequences, about 12% of them seen once, and the ten largest clones take under 7.5%. This clonotype was counted between two and nine times. The antigen remains unidentified. Study-wide findings and caveats: It appeared that ankylosing spondylitis blood was characterized by a TCR beta motif of about eight highly homologous variants. Past studies reported some motif variants in reactive arthritis synovial fluid and blood. Clones linked to the disease showed a CD8+ phenotype. They occurred at relatively low frequencies in peripheral blood. Significant enrichment of disease-linked clones was reported in matched ankylosing spondylitis synovial fluid.

The sample was blood, either unsorted or a sorted T cell fraction (not recorded which). The sequence was collected from a male donor with ankylosing spondylitis. The rearrangement uses TRBV24-1 and TRBJ2-1; D may be TRBD2 (6 bases). CDR3 in amino acids: CATSDFGGLSYNEQFF. The CDR3 bases are TGTGCCACCAGTGATTTTGGAGGGCTGTCCTACAATGAGCAGTTCTTC.